This T cell receptor beta chain emerged from a study of blood T cell repertoires in COVID-19. Study information: The cDNA or gDNA used as material had been derived from T cells, B-cell-depleted T cells, or PBMCs.

This CDR3 spans 14 amino acids. CDR1 KGHSY and CDR2 FQNENV come from the germline V gene. Trimming took 0 bases from V and 4 from J, leaving 9 bases between them. How the authors handled the data: Quantification of nucleated cells was approximated via reference gene primer amplification. Some clones are missing from TCRdb's copy, which holds only in-frame ones; the method was immunoSEQ multiplex PCR. V and J calls and clone size come straight from that table; D and trimming were deduced from the DNA. Among roughly 200,000 clones, about 80% were seen once, and the ten largest hold approximately 4.7%. This sequence was found in a man in his forties or fifties with active or convalescent COVID-19. Sequences were obtained from peripheral blood. The chain couples TRBV16 to TRBJ1-2; D call uncertain. The DNA of the CDR3 is TGTGCCAGCAGCCAATCAAACACCCCCTATGGCTACACCTTC. Protein product: CASSQSNTPYGYTF.